These 26 T cell receptor beta chains were sequenced from one sample in a study of T cell responses to AZD1222 COVID-19 vaccine. Sequenced by immunoSEQ multiplex PCR; TCRdb stores in-frame clones only, minus some. Of approximately 120,000 clones in the sample, approximately 85% are singletons; the top ten hold less than 5.5%. The sample was peripheral blood, taken 28 days after the second AZD1222 dose. The receptors derive from an adult who received the AZD1222 COVID-19 vaccine.

This clone came up once. V and J are TRBV9 and TRBJ2-2; tentative D call: TRBD2 (6 bases). Trimming removed 0 bases at V and 2 bases at J, with 11 bases between. CDR1 and CDR2 (germline): SGDLS, YYNGEE. CDR3 length: 16 amino acids. The CDR3 sequence: CASSVGGTRNTGELFF. The DNA for the CDR3 is TGTGCCAGCAGCGTAGGGGGGACTCGCAACACCGGGGAGCTGTTTTTT.

The chain has TRBV9 and TRBJ2-3; TRBD2 agrees at 10 bases. The CDR3 is made up of 15 amino acids. Trimming removed 4 bases from V and 4 bases from J; junction bases left unmatched: 6. Germline V gives CDR1 SGDLS, CDR2 YYNGEE. This chain's CDR3 is CASSSSGGAPDTQYF. The CDR3 coding sequence is TGTGCCAGCAGCTCCAGCGGGGGGGCCCCAGATACGCAGTATTTT.

The genes are TRBV4-2 and TRBJ1-3; 7 bases fit TRBD1. The J segment lost 8 bases and the V segment lost 4 bases, leaving 8 bases of the junction unmatched. This CDR3 has 14 residues. Looked up from germline, CDR1 is LGHNA and CDR2 is YNFKEQ. The CDR3 reads CASSPRQGAYTIYF. CDR3 sequence (DNA): TGTGCCAGCAGCCCGCGACAGGGAGCGTACACCATATATTTT.

The chain uses TRBV30 and TRBJ1-5; the D is unclear. The CDR3 has 18 residues. V lost 0 bases and J lost 0, with 18 bases in between. Germline V gene sequence: CDR1 GTSNPN, CDR2 SVGIG (reference sequence). The CDR3 sequence is CAWSVIRPDGNSNQPQHF. CDR3 DNA sequence: TGTGCCTGGAGTGTTATTCGGCCGGACGGGAATAGCAATCAGCCCCAGCATTTT. The full variable domain, in which reference TRBV30 and TRBJ1-5 provide the parts outside the CDR3, is SQTIHQWPATLVQPVGSPLSLECTVEGTSNPNLYWYRQAAGRGLQLLFYSVGIGQISSEVPQNLSASRPQDRQFILSSKKLLLSDSGFYLCAWSVIRPDGNSNQPQHFGDGTRLSIL.

This rearrangement joins TRBV2 to TRBJ2-1, with D uncertain. With 4 bases removed from V and 4 bases from J, the gap between germline ends came to 8 bases. The CDR3 has 13 residues. In germline, CDR1 is SNHLY, CDR2 FYNNEI. The CDR3 loop is CASSASSYNEQFF. The CDR3 nucleotides are TGTGCCAGCAGTGCGAGCTCATACAATGAGCAGTTCTTC.

The rearrangement uses TRBV6-6 and TRBJ1-6, with D possibly TRBD1 on 6 matching bases. The germline gives CDR1 MNHNY, CDR2 SVGAGI (reference sequence). Trimming took 5 bases from V and 4 from J, leaving 24 bases between them. The CDR3 contains 19 residues. The CDR3 is CASSPGETNRVGYNSPLHF. The CDR3 DNA sequence: TGTGCCAGCAGTCCTGGAGAAACCAACAGGGTTGGATATAATTCACCCCTCCACTTT.

The chain is built from TRBV28 and TRBJ2-1; 11 bases are shared with TRBD1. The junction had 9 bases not matched to a gene; V was cut back by 6 bases and J by 8 bases. The CDR3 extends over 15 amino acids. The germline V gene has CDR1 MDHEN and CDR2 SYDVKM. The CDR3 nucleotides are TGTGCCAGCAGACCAGGACAGGGGGCGCATGATGAGCAGTTCTTC. It codes for CASRPGQGAHDEQFF.

The chain carries TRBV4-2 and TRBJ1-2; D remains unclear. The CDR3 is made up of 15 amino acids. Germline CDR1 is LGHNA and CDR2 is YNFKEQ. Trimming pared 0 bases from V and 4 bases from J, leaving 12 bases between. CDR3 coding DNA: TGTGCCAGCAGCCAAGATCGGTTAGACGGCTATGGCTACACCTTC. Encoded protein: CASSQDRLDGYGYTF.

The CDR3 reads CASRDQHTDTQYF. For the CDR3, the DNA is TGTGCCAGCCGGGACCAGCACACAGATACGCAGTATTTT. V is TRBV19 and J is TRBJ2-3; D possibly matches TRBD1 or TRBD2 (5 bases each). Trimming took 9 bases from V and 2 from J, leaving 12 bases between them. This CDR3 has 13 residues. Germline CDR1 is LNHDA and CDR2 is SQIVND (reference sequence).

V gene TRBV29-1 combines with J gene TRBJ1-6, with TRBD1 matching 8 bases. From germline, CDR1 is SQVTM and CDR2 ANQGSEA. The length of the CDR3 is 13 residues. V lost 4 bases to trimming and J lost 7 bases; unmatched junction nucleotides: 3. CDR3 DNA: TGCAGCGTTGCAGGGGGCAGGAATTCACCCCTCCACTTT. This translates into CSVAGGRNSPLHF.

V is TRBV21-1 and J is TRBJ2-1; the table gives TRBD2 as D, unverified against the DNA. TRBV21-1 is shown as a pseudogene. The CDR3 is made up of 17 amino acids. The CDR3 loop reads CASKGCSGGALYNEQFF. The CDR3 DNA follows: TGTGCCAGCAAGGGGTGTAGCGGGGGGGCCCTCTACAATGAGCAGTTCTTC.

A note on this clone: A read error may account for a junction end that differs from germline. V gene TRBV2 combines with J gene TRBJ2-5; D perhaps matches TRBD2 (5 bases). The CDR3 spans 15 residues. Germline CDR1 is SNHLY and CDR2 is FYNNEI. The CDR3 sequence: CASREGDYFGETQYF. DNA of the CDR3: TGTGCCAGCAGGGAAGGTGACTACTTCGGGGAGACCCAGTACTTC.

In DNA form, the CDR3 reads TGTGCCTGGAGTGTACAAGCAGTTAATGAAAAACTGTTTTTT. It is translated as CAWSVQAVNEKLFF. This rearrangement joins TRBV30 to TRBJ1-4; no reliable D call. CDR1 GTSNPN and CDR2 SVGIG come from the germline V gene (reference sequence). Trimming left V 0 bases short and J 4 bases short, with 9 bases between. The CDR3 consists of 14 residues.

The chain joins TRBV23-1 to TRBJ1-4, with D tentatively TRBD1 (6 bases). TRBV23-1 belongs to the ORF category, with a function that is uncertain. This CDR3 spans 12 amino acids. V lost 6 bases and J 8 bases, leaving 10 bases between the germline ends. The CDR3 bases are TGCGCCAGCAGACAGGGAGGAGAAAAACTGTTTTTT. Translating it yields CASRQGGEKLFF.

The rearrangement links TRBV7-8 to TRBJ1-6; no clear D. The CDR3 extends over 17 amino acids. The germline gives CDR1 SGHVS, CDR2 FQNEAQ. Trimming took off 1 base at V and 2 bases at J, with 12 bases between the two ends. As DNA, the CDR3 is TGTGCCAGCAGCTTAGAGTGGCACAGTACCTATAATTCACCCCTCCACTTT. Its protein product is CASSLEWHSTYNSPLHF.

This clone was observed a few times. V and J are TRBV24-1 and TRBJ2-2; D is uncertain. Trimming took off 3 bases at V and 5 bases at J, with 3 bases between the two ends. Germline V lookup: CDR1 KGHDR, CDR2 SFDVKD. The CDR3 is 12 amino acids. Here the CDR3 DNA reads TGTGCCACCAGTGATCAGACCGGGGAGCTGTTTTTT. This translates into CATSDQTGELFF.

This clone was observed a handful of times. This chain uses TRBV6-5 with TRBJ1-2, with a weak D call TRBD1 (5 bases). CDR1 is MNHEY, CDR2 SVGAGI, per germline. The CDR3 totals 12 residues. V lost 0 bases and J 10 bases, leaving 9 bases between the germline ends. This chain's CDR3 is CASSYSWGDYTF. The DNA of the CDR3 is TGTGCCAGCAGTTACTCATGGGGGGACTACACCTTC.

The V and J genes are TRBV5-1 and TRBJ1-2, with a tentative D call TRBD1 (5 bases). Germline assignment: CDR1 SGHRS and CDR2 YFSETQ. The CDR3 is made up of 13 amino acids. Trimming took off 0 bases at V and 8 bases at J, with 11 bases between the two ends. The CDR3 DNA sequence: TGCGCCAGCAGCTTGGCTTCAGGGCAGGGCTACACCTTC. Translating it yields CASSLASGQGYTF.

In this sample, this clone turned up a few times. This chain connects TRBV7-9 to TRBJ1-6; tentative D call: TRBD1 (5 bases). Per germline, CDR1 SEHNR and CDR2 FQNEAQ (reference sequence). Trimming pared 5 bases from V and 6 bases from J, leaving 11 bases between. The CDR3 consists of 14 residues. CDR3 sequence reads: CASSRGIGNSPLHF. The CDR3 nucleotides are TGTGCCAGCAGCAGGGGCATTGGTAATTCACCCCTCCACTTT.

The rearrangement uses TRBV5-4 and TRBJ1-6; 11 nucleotides align to TRBD1. V lost 4 bases and J lost 7; bases outside the gene matches: 7. The CDR3 is 16 residues long. From germline, CDR1 is SGHNT and CDR2 YYREEE (reference sequence). The CDR3 loop is CASSNEDRGLNSPLHF. The CDR3 bases are TGTGCCAGCAGCAACGAGGACAGGGGGCTAAATTCACCCCTCCACTTT.

This chain links TRBV2 with TRBJ2-3; D possibly matches TRBD1 or TRBD2 (5 bases each). Germline CDR1 reads SNHLY; CDR2 reads FYNNEI. Trimming removed 2 bases at V and 11 bases at J, with 11 bases between. The CDR3 has 12 amino acids. The CDR3 spells CASSERDGQQYF. The CDR3 DNA sequence: TGTGCCAGCAGTGAAAGGGACGGACAGCAGTATTTT.

The J gene is TRBJ1-5, the V gene TRBV28, with TRBD1 matching 10 bases. The germline V gene encodes CDR1 MDHEN and CDR2 SYDVKM. The V gene end was trimmed by 9 bases and the J gene end by 5 bases; junction bases not matched to a gene: 4. This CDR3 has 13 amino acids. The CDR3 loop is CASEGQGYQPQHF. As DNA, the CDR3 is TGTGCCAGTGAGGGACAGGGGTATCAGCCCCAGCATTTT.

The CDR3 coding sequence is TGCGCCAGCAGCTGGACACTAGCGGGGGGGCCCTACGAGCAGTACTTC. Translated: CASSWTLAGGPYEQYF. The V call is TRBV5-1, the J call TRBJ2-7; 13 nucleotides line up with TRBD2. This CDR3 comprises 16 residues. The V segment lost 3 bases and the J segment 2 bases; nucleotides outside the gene matches: 5. Germline loops: CDR1 SGHRS, CDR2 YFSETQ.

This clone appeared a few times. The rearrangement uses TRBV4-1 and TRBJ2-7, with 10 bases identical to TRBD2. The CDR3 totals 15 residues. The germline V gene encodes CDR1 MGHRA and CDR2 YSYEKL. With 4 bases clipped from V and 2 bases from J, the junction kept 5 bases outside the gene matches. The CDR3 DNA reads as TGCGCCAGCAGCCCATCTAGCGGGGGCACCTACGAGCAGTACTTC. Amino acids: CASSPSSGGTYEQYF.

The rearrangement links TRBV5-4 to TRBJ2-2, with D uncertain. Germline CDR1 and CDR2: SGHNT and YYREEE (reference sequence). The CDR3 is 16 amino acids. V was clipped by 1 base and J by 5 bases, with 15 bases between them. CDR3 sequence reads: CASSLFGRTQTGELFF. DNA for the CDR3: TGTGCCAGCAGCTTGTTCGGACGGACCCAAACCGGGGAGCTGTTTTTT.

This chain links TRBV10-3 with TRBJ2-3; the D gene is possibly TRBD1 (5 bases). Trimming pared 3 bases from V and 1 base from J, leaving 17 bases between. This CDR3 spans 17 amino acids. CDR1 ENHRY and CDR2 SYGVKD come from the germline V gene. Here the CDR3 DNA reads TGTGCCATCAGTGACCCCATAGGGGTTTTGGGCACAGATACGCAGTATTTT. Translation: CAISDPIGVLGTDTQYF.